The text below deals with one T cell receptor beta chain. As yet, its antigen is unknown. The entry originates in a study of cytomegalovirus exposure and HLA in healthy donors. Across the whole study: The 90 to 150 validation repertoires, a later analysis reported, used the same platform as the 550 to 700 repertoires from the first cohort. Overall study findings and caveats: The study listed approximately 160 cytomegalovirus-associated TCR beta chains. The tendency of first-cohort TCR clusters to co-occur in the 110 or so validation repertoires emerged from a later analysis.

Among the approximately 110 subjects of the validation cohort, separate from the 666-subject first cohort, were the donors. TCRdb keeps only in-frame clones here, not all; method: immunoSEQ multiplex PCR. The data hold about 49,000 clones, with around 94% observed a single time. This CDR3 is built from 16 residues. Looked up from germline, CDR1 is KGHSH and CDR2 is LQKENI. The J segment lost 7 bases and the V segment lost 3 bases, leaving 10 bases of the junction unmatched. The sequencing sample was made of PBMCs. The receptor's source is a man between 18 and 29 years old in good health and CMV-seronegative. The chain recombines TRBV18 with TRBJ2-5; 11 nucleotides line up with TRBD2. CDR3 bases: TGTGCCAGCTCACCTACGGGACTAGCGGTTTTCGGGACCCAGTACTTC. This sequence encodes CASSPTGLAVFGTQYF.